This T cell receptor (beta chain) was observed in a study of blood T cell repertoires in COVID-19. Study-level information: Sites across the United States, Italy and Spain contributed samples from acute and convalescent COVID-19. The analysed material was cDNA or gDNA that came from T cells, B-cell-depleted T cells, or PBMCs.

In the original processing: Reference gene primer amplification gave nucleated cell count estimates. Profiling relied on immunoSEQ multiplex PCR, and the TCRdb table lists in-frame clones only, not all of them. V and J calls and clone size are as listed in that table; D and trimming were resolved from the DNA. In the table there are over 150,000 clones, around 83% of which are singletons. V trimming: 5 bases; J trimming: 3 bases; junction bases outside the gene matches: 9. This CDR3 is 16 amino acids long. The V gene's germline CDR1 is KGHDR and CDR2 SFDVKD. Sequenced: peripheral blood. This sequence was found in a man aged 50 to 60 with active or convalescent COVID-19. This chain connects TRBV24-1 to TRBJ2-3; 8 nucleotides line up with TRBD2. The CDR3, as DNA: TGTGCCACCAGTGGCCTCACTAGCGGACGTACAGATACGCAGTATTTT. This codes for CATSGLTSGRTDTQYF.